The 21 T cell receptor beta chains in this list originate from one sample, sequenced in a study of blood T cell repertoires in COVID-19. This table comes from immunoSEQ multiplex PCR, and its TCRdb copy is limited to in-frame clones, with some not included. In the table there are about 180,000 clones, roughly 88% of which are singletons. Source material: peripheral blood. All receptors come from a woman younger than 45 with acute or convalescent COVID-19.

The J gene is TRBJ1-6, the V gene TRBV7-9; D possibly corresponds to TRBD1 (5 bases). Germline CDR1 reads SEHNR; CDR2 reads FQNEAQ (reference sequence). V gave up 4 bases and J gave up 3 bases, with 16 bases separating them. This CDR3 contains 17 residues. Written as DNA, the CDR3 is TGTGCCAGCAGCTCGGCGTGGGGGGAGGACTATAATTCACCCCTCCACTTT. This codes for CASSSAWGEDYNSPLHF.

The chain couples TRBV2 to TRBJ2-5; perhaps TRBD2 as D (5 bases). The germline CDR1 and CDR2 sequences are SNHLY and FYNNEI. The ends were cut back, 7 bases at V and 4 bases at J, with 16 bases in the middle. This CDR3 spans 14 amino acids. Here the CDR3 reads CASMQEPGGETQYF. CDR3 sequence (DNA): TGTGCCAGCATGCAAGAGCCCGGAGGAGAGACCCAGTACTTC.

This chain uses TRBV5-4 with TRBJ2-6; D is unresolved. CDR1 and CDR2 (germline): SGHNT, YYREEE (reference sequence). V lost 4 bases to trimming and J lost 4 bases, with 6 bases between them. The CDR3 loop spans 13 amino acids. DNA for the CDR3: TGTGCCAGCAGCCCCAGGGGGGCCAACGTCCTGACTTTC. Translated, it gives CASSPRGANVLTF.

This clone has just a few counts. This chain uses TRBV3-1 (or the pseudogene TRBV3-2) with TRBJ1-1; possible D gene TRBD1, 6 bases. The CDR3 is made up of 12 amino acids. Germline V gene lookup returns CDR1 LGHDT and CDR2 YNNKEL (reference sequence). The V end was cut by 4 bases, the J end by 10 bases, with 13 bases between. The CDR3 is CASSPGRGAAFF. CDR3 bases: TGTGCCAGCAGCCCCGGGAGGGGGGCAGCTTTCTTT.

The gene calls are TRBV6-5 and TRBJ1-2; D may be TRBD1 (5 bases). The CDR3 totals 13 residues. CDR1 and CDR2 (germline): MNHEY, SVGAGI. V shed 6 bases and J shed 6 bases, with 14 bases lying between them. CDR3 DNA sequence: TGTGCCAGCAGGGCAGGGTTCTGGGATGGCTACACCTTC. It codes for CASRAGFWDGYTF.

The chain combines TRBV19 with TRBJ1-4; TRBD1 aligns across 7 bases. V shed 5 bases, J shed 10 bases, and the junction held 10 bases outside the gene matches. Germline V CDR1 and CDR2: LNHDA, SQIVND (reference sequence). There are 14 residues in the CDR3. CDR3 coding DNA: TGTGCCAGTAGTCCCGGGACAGCTATCGGAAAACTGTTTTTT. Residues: CASSPGTAIGKLFF.

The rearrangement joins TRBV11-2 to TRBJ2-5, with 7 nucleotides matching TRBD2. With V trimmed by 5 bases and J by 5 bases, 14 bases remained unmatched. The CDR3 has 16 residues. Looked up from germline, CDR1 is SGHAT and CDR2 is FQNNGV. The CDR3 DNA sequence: TGTGCCAGCAGCCCAACATTGGGGGGAGGGCAGGAGACCCAGTACTTC. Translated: CASSPTLGGGQETQYF.

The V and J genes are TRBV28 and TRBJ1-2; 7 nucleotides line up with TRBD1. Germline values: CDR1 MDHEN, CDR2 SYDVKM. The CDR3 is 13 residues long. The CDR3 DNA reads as TGTGGGATCCGGGGACAGCTAAACTATGGCTACACCTTC. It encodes CGIRGQLNYGYTF.

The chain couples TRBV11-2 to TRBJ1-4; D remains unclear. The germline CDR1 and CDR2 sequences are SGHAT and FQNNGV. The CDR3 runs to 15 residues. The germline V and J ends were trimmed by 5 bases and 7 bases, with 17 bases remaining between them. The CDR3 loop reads CASSPQPTSGEKLFF. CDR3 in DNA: TGTGCCAGCAGCCCCCAACCTACCTCGGGTGAAAAACTGTTTTTT.

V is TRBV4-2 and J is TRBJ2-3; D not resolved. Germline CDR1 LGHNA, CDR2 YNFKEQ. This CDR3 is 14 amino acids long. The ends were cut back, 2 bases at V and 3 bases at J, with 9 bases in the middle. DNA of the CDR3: TGTGCCAGCAGCCAAAAGAGCGAAACAGATACGCAGTATTTT. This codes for CASSQKSETDTQYF.

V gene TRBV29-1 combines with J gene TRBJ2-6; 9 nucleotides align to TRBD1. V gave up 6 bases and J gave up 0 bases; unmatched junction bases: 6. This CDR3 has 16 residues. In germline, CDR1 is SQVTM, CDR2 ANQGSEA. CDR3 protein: CSVQGQGSSGANVLTF. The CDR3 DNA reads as TGCAGCGTCCAGGGACAGGGTAGCTCTGGGGCCAACGTCCTGACTTTC.

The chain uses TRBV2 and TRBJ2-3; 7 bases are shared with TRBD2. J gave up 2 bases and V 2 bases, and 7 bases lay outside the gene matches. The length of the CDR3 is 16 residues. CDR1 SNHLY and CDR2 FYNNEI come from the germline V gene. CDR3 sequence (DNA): TGTGCCAGCAGTGAATGGGCTAGCGGTCCCACAGATACGCAGTATTTT. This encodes CASSEWASGPTDTQYF.

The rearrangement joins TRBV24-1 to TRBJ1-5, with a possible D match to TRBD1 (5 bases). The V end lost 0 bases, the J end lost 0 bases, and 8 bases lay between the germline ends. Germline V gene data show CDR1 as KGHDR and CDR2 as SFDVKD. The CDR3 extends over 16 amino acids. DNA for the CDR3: TGTGCCACCAGTGATTTGGCAGGGCATAGCAATCAGCCCCAGCATTTT. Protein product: CATSDLAGHSNQPQHF.

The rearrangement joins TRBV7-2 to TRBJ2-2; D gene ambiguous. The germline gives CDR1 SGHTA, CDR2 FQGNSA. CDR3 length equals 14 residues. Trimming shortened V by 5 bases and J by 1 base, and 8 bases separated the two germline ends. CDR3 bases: TGTGCCAGCAGCCCGAGACTGAACACCGGGGAGCTGTTTTTT. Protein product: CASSPRLNTGELFF.

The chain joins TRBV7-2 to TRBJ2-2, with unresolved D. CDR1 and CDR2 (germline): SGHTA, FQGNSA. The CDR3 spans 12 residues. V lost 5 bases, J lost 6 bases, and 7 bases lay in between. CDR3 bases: TGTGCCAGCAGCCGAGGTTCCGGGGAGCTGTTTTTT. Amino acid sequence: CASSRGSGELFF.

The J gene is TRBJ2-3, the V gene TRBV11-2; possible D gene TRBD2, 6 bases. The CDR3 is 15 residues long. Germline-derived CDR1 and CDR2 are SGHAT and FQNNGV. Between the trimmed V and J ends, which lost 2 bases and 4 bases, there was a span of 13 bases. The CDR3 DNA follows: TGTGCCAGCAGCTTATTAGGAGGACTATCAGATACGCAGTATTTT. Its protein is CASSLLGGLSDTQYF.

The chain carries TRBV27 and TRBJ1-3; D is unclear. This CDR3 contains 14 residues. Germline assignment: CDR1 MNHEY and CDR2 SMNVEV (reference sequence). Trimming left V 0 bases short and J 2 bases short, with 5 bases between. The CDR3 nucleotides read TGTGCCAGCAGTTTATCCGGGGCTGGAAACACCATATATTTT. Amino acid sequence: CASSLSGAGNTIYF.

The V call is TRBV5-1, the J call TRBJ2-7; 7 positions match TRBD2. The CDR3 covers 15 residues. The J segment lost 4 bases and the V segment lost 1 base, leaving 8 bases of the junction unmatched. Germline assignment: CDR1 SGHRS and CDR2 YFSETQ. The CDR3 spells CASSLRAGAVYEQYF. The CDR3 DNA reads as TGCGCCAGCAGCTTGAGGGCGGGAGCGGTGTACGAGCAGTACTTC.

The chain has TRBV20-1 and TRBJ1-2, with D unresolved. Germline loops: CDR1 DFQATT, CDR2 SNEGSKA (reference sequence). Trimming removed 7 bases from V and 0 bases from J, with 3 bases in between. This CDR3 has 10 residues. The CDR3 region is CSVANYGYTF. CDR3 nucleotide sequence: TGCAGTGTCGCTAACTATGGCTACACCTTC.

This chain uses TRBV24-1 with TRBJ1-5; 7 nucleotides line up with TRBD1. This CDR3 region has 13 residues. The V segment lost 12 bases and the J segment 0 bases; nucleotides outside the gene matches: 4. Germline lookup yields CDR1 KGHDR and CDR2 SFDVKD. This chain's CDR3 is CAQQGYSNQPQHF. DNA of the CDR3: TGTGCCCAACAGGGGTATAGCAATCAGCCCCAGCATTTT.

This chain's CDR3 is CASSQRGAINEQFF. CDR3 nucleotides: TGTGCCAGCAGCCAACGCGGGGCTATCAATGAGCAGTTCTTC. The gene calls are TRBV3-1 (or the pseudogene TRBV3-2) and TRBJ2-1, with a weak D call TRBD2 (6 bases). The CDR3 contains 14 residues. Trimming shortened V by 2 bases and J by 6 bases, and 11 bases separated the two germline ends. Germline V gives CDR1 LGHDT, CDR2 YNNKEL (reference sequence).